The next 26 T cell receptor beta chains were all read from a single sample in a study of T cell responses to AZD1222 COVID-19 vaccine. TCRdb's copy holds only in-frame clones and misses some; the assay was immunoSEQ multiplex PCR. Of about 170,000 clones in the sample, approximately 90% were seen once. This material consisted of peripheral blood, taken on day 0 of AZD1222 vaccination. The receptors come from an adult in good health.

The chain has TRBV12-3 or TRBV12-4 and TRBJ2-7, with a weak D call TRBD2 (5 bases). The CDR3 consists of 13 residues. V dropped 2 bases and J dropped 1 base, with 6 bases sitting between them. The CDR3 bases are TGTGCCAGCAGTTTAAGAGGGTCCTACGAGCAGTACTTC. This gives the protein CASSLRGSYEQYF.

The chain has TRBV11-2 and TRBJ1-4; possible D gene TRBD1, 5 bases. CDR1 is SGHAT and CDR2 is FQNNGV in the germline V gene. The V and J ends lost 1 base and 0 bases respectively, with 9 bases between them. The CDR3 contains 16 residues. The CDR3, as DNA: TGTGCCAGCAGCTTAGGGACACTTACAACTAATGAAAAACTGTTTTTT. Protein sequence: CASSLGTLTTNEKLFF. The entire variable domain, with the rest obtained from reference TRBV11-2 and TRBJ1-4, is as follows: EAGVAQSPRYKIIEKRQSVAFWCNPISGHATLYWYQQILGQGPKLLIQFQNNGVVDDSQLPKDRFSAERLKGVDSTLKIQPAKLEDSAVYLCASSLGTLTTNEKLFFGSGTQLSVL.

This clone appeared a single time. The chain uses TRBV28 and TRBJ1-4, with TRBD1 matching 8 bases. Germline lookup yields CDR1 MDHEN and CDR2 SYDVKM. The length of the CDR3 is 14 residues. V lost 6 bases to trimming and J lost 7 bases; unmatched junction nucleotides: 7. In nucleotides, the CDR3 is TGTGCCAGCAGGGACAGGGCCTACGGTGAAAAACTGTTTTTT. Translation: CASRDRAYGEKLFF.

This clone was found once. CDR3 in amino acids: CASTVGGLGINEQFF. The CDR3 DNA is TGTGCCAGTACGGTTGGGGGACTAGGGATCAATGAGCAGTTCTTC. The rearrangement joins TRBV19 to TRBJ2-1; TRBD2 aligns across 8 bases. This CDR3 is built from 15 residues. Germline V gene lookup returns CDR1 LNHDA and CDR2 SQIVND (reference sequence). After removal of 7 bases from V and 6 bases from J, the junction contained 11 bases not matched to a gene.

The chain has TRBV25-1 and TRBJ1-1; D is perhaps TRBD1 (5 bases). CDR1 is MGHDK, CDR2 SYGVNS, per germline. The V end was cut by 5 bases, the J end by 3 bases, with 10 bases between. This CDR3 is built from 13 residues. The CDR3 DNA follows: TGTGCCAGCAGTAGGAAAGGGGACACTGAAGCTTTCTTT. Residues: CASSRKGDTEAFF.

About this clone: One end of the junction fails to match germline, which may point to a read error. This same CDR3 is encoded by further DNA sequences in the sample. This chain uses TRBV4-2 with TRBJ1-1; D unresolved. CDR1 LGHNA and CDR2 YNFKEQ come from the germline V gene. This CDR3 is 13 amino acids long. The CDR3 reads CASSQGGNTEAFF. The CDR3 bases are TGTGCCAGCAGCCAAGGAGGGAACACTGAAGCTTTTTTT.

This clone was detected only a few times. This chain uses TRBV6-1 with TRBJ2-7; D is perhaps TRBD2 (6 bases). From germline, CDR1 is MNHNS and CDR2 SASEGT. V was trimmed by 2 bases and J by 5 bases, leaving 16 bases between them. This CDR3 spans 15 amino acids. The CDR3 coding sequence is TGTGCCAGCAGTGAAACCCAGGCTGGCGGGGACGAGCAGTACTTC. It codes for CASSETQAGGDEQYF.

The CDR3 here is CASSSSGMDYGYTF. The CDR3 DNA sequence: TGTGCCAGCAGCTCCTCGGGGATGGACTATGGCTACACCTTC. The rearrangement uses TRBV7-2 and TRBJ1-2; D ambiguous. The germline CDR1 and CDR2 sequences are SGHTA and FQGNSA. The CDR3 extends over 14 amino acids. The ends were cut back, 4 bases at V and 3 bases at J, with 12 bases in the middle.

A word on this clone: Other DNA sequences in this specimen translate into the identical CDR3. DNA for the CDR3: TGTGCCAGCAGCCGGGATGCCTACGAGCAGTACTTC. Translated, it gives CASSRDAYEQYF. The chain joins TRBV27 to TRBJ2-7; maybe TRBD2 (5 bases). The germline V and J ends were trimmed by 6 bases and 2 bases, with 8 bases remaining between them. The CDR3 sequence is 12 residues long. CDR1 is MNHEY and CDR2 is SMNVEV in the germline V gene (reference sequence).

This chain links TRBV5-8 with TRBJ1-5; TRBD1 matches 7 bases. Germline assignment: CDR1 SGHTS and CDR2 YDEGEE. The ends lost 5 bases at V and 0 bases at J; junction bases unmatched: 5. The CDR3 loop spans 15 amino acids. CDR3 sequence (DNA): TGTGCCAGCAGTTTACGACAGGGTAGCAATCAGCCCCAGCATTTT. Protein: CASSLRQGSNQPQHF. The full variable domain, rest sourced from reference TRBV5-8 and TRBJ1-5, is EAGVTQSPTHLIKTRGQQATLRCSPISGHTSVYWYQQALGLGLQFLLWYDEGEERNRGNFPPRFSGRQFPNYSSELNVNALELEDSALYLCASSLRQGSNQPQHFGDGTRLSIL.

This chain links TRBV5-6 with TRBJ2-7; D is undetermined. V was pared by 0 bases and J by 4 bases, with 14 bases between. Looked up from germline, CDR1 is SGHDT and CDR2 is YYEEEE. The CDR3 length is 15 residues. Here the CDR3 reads CASSLAGGMEYEQYF. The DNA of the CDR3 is TGTGCCAGCAGCTTGGCAGGCGGTATGGAATACGAGCAGTACTTC. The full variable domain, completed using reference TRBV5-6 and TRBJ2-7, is DAGVTQSPTHLIKTRGQQVTLRCSPKSGHDTVSWYQQALGQGPQFIFQYYEEEERQRGNFPDRFSGHQFPNYSSELNVNALLLGDSALYLCASSLAGGMEYEQYFGPGTRLTVT.

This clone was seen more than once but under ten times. CDR3 DNA sequence: TGTGCCAGTAGTATGGGGGGGGCCGGTCGGGCTTTCTTT. Protein: CASSMGGAGRAFF. The chain has TRBV19 and TRBJ1-1; possible D gene TRBD1, 6 bases. CDR1 is LNHDA and CDR2 is SQIVND in the germline V gene (reference sequence). Trimming removed 3 bases from V and 11 bases from J, with 16 bases in between. This CDR3 spans 13 amino acids.

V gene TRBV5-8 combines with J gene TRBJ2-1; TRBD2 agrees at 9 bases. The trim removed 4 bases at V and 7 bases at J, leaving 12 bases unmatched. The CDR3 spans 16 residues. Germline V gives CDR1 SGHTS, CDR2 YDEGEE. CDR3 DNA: TGTGCCAGCAGCCTGATGGTAATAGCGGGAGAAAATGAGCAGTTCTTC. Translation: CASSLMVIAGENEQFF.

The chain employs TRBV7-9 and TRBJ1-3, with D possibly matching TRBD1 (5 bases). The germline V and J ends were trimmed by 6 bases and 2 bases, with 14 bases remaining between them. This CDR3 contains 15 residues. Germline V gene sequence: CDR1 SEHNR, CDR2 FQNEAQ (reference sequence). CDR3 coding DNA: TGTGCCAGCAGGGACTCCAGGGTTCCTGGAAACACCATATATTTT. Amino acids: CASRDSRVPGNTIYF.

The CDR3 DNA follows: TGCAGCACAGGACTAGGCTCCTACAATGAGCAGTTCTTC. Amino acids: CSTGLGSYNEQFF. The chain joins TRBV29-1 to TRBJ2-1; 7 bases fit TRBD2. The CDR3 has 13 residues. V dropped 8 bases and J dropped 0; count of bases not matched to a gene: 4. Germline values: CDR1 SQVTM, CDR2 ANQGSEA.

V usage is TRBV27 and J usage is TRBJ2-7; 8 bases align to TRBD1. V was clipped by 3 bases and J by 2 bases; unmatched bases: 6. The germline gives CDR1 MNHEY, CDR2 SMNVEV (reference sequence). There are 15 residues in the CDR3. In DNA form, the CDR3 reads TGTGCCAGCAGTTTTGTAAGGACAGGGACCTACGAGCAGTACTTC. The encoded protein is CASSFVRTGTYEQYF.

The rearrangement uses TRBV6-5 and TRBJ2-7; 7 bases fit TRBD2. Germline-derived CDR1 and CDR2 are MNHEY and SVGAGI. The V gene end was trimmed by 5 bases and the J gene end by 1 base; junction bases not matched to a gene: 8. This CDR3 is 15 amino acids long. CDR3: CASSLGGEISYEQYF. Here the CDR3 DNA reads TGTGCCAGCAGTCTTGGGGGGGAAATTTCCTACGAGCAGTACTTC.

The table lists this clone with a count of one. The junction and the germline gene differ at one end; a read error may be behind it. CDR3 region: CASTPLTQGSGNTIYF. CDR3 in DNA: TGTGCCAGCACACCTCTGACACAGGGCTCTGGAAACACCATATATTTT. V and J are TRBV18 and TRBJ1-3, with D perhaps matching TRBD1 (6 bases). This CDR3 is 16 amino acids long. CDR1 KGHSH and CDR2 LQKENI come from the germline V gene.

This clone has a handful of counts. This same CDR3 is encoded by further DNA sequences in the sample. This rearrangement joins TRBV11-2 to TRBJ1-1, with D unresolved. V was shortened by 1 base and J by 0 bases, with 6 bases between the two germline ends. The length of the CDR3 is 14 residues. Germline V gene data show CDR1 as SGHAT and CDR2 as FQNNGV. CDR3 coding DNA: TGTGCCAGCAGCTTAGGGGCATTGAACACTGAAGCTTTCTTT. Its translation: CASSLGALNTEAFF.

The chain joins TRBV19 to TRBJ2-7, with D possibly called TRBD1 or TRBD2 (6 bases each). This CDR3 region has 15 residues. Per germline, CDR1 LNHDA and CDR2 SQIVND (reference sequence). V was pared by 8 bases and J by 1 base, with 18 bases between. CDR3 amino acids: CASGGLGQGSYEQYF. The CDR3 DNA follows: TGTGCCAGTGGAGGGCTAGGGCAGGGGTCCTACGAGCAGTACTTC.

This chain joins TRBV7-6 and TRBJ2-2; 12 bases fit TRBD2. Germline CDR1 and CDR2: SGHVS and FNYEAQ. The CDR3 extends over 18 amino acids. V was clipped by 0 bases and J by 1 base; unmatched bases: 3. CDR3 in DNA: TGTGCCAGCAGCTTAGCGGCACTAGCGGGAGGGAACACCGGGGAGCTGTTTTTT. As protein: CASSLAALAGGNTGELFF.

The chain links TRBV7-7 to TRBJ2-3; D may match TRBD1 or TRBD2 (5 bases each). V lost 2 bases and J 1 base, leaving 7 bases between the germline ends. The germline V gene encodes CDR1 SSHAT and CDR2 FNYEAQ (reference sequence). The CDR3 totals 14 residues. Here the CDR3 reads CASSLRGRTDTQYF. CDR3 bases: TGTGCCAGCAGCTTACGGGGCCGCACAGATACGCAGTATTTT.

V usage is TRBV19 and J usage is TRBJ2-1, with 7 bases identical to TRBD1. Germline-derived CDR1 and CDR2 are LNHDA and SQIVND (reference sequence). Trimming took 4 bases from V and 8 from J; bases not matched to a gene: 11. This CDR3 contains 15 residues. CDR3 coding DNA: TGTGCCAGTAGTAGGGCAAGGGGACAGACCGATGAGCAGTTCTTC. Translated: CASSRARGQTDEQFF.

The CDR3 loop is CASSLTRGRDTEAFF. In nucleotides, the CDR3 is TGTGCCAGCTCACTAACCAGGGGGAGGGACACTGAAGCTTTCTTT. This chain connects TRBV18 to TRBJ1-1; 7 bases fit TRBD1. V lost 4 bases to trimming and J lost 3 bases; unmatched junction nucleotides: 8. This CDR3 has 15 residues. Germline CDR1 and CDR2: KGHSH and LQKENI.

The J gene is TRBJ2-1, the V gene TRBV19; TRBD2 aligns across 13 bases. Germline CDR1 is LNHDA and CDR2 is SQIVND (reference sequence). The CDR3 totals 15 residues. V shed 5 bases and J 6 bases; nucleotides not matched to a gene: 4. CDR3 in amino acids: CASSRTSGSTNEQFF. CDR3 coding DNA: TGTGCCAGTAGTCGGACTAGCGGGAGCACCAATGAGCAGTTCTTC.

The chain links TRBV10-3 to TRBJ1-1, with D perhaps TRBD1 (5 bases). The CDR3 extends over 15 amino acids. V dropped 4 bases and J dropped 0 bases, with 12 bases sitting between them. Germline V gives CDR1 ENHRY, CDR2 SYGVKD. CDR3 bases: TGTGCCATCAGTGGGGGGTTGGGAATGAACACTGAAGCTTTCTTT. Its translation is CAISGGLGMNTEAFF.